This T cell receptor (beta chain) comes out of a study of early stage breast cancer tumors (dated by TCRdb to the late 2010s). For the study in its entirety: Of the approximately 16 invasive breast tumors, around twelve were found to be estrogen receptor-positive, progesterone receptor-positive and HER2-negative. Of the roughly 12 ER+/PR+/HER2- tumors, eight were classified as invasive ductal carcinomas and four as invasive lobular carcinomas. On average, each sample got 7.5 to 10-fold read coverage. Across all samples, around 2.9 million templates representing under 1.3 million unique clonotypes were detected. Results and caveats for the whole study, not just this receptor: Repertoires from blood and normal breast were more alike than repertoires from blood and tumor, and in about 85% of the 16 patients, comparing each tissue with blood separated tumor from normal. Sequencing bulk genomic DNA from unsorted cells could not capture chain pairing or functional markers like CD4, CD8 and FOXP3. Roughly 2.6-fold higher T cell density and higher clonality were observed in tumors than in adjacent normal breast tissue. Because the cohort was small, analysis by tumor subtype was not possible. Enriched TCRB sequences shared across patients were mostly commonly generated sequences, unlikely to play an important role in the tumor microenvironment.

Adjacent normal breast tissue was collected roughly 2-4.5 cm away from the tumor, rinsed in PBS and stored in prechilled RNAlater. Because normal breast tissue has high lipid content and low cell density, getting sufficient DNA from normal breast tissue often required roughly 90-330 mg of tissue. The study profiled bulk TCR beta-chain repertoires in matched peripheral blood, tumor and adjacent normal breast tissue taken from around 15 patients with early-stage breast cancer. The Qiagen AllPrep DNA/RNA Mini kit was used to extract genomic DNA. Worth noting for this clone: It has no known antigen specificity. Base qualities were left out, and no much larger clone turns up one base away.

Two independent genomic DNA replicates were amplified for each sample, with 0.5 ug used for blood and around 1.5 ug for tumor or normal breast. TCRB sequencing of genomic DNA was carried out with the ImmunoSeq Intro kit according to the manufacturer's instructions. Multiplex PCR ran roughly 34 cycles with proprietary primers and spike-in control sequences for absolute quantification. Single-end 150-bp reads were used to sequence an 87-bp fragment covering the CDR3 and the flanking V and J genes. Seven samples, with two replicates for each sample, were multiplexed per lane of an Illumina MiSeq using version 3.0 chemistry. The study's processing was this. The vendor's proprietary pipeline handled the raw data processing, merging both replicates into a single result for each sample. To define clonotypes, the study grouped productive rearrangements that shared the V-gene family, CDR3 amino acid sequence and J-gene segment. Clonality was calculated as 1 minus the normalized Shannon entropy (Pielou evenness) of TCRB abundances. T cell density was estimated as total templates divided by the number of input cells, with the number of input cells inferred from the DNA input amount. Total repertoire diversity and clonality were estimated with Recon using default parameters. Clonotypes with over 0.1% abundance in tumor and at least 32-fold higher abundance in tumor than in normal breast were defined as tumor-enriched. This is the immuneACCESS table as TCRdb keeps it, with only in-frame sequences that have V and J called. A part of the clones is gone; compared with another copy, unresolved V genes explain less than half, and the rest is unexplained. Clone size and the V and J calls come from that table; the DNA yielded D and trimming. This sample holds 14,000 or so clones; 70% to 80% were observed only once. The ten largest account for less than 8.5% of the sample.

This TCR was sampled from a person in their fifties with breast cancer. The sample consisted of normal breast tissue next to the tumor.

The encoded CDR3 is CASSPRFSGNTIYF. At the DNA level, the sequence is TGTGCCAGCAGTCCCAGGTTCTCTGGAAACACCATATATTTT. Here the chain combines TRBV5-8 and TRBJ1-3; confidence is insufficient to name the D gene. The V end loses 5 bases and the J end loses 0 bases, and a stretch of 9 bases separates them. Reading the germline V gene gives CDR1 SGHTS and CDR2 YDEGEE. The CDR3 has 14 amino acids, counting the end cysteine and phenylalanine. CDR3 DNA only is kept here, 42 bases in frame from base 1.